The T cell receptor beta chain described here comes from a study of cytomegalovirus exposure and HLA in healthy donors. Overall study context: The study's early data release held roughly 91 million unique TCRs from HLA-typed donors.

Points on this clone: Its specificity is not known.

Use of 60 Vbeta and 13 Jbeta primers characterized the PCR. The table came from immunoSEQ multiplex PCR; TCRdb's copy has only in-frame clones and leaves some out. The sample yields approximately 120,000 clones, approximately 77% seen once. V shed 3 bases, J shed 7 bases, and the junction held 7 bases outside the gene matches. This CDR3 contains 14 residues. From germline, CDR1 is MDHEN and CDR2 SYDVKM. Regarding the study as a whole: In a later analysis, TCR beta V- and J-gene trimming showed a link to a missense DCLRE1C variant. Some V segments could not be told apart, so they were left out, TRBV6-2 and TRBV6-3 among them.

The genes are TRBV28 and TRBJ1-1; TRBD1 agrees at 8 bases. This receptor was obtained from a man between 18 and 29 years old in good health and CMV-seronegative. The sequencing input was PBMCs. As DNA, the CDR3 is TGTGCCAGCAGTTTCGTCCAGGGGGCGAGTGAAGCTTTCTTT. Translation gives CASSFVQGASEAFF. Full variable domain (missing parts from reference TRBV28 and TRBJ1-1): DVKVTQSSRYLVKRTGEKVFLECVQDMDHENMFWYRQDPGLGLRLIYFSYDVKMKEKGDIPEGYSVSREKKERFSLILESASTNQTSMYLCASSFVQGASEAFFGQGTRLTVV.